The rows below give T cell receptor beta chains drawn from one sample of a study of T cell responses to AZD1222 COVID-19 vaccine. The method was immunoSEQ multiplex PCR; TCRdb's version includes in-frame clones alone and lacks a portion of them. The data contain 60,000 to 75,000 clones, roughly 90% of them singletons. The sample was peripheral blood, taken on day 0 of AZD1222 vaccination. The receptor source for this set is an adult in good health. The CDR3 runs from the conserved cysteine through the conserved F or W. The order of the fields is D gene, V gene, clone size, J gene, CDR3 protein, CDR3 DNA. D genes are given only for firm matches. Expanded clones are given a class, and other clones once, few, many or no size at all.

-,TRBV18,-,TRBJ1-6,CASSPTGRLGDSPLHF,TGTGCCAGCTCACCGACCGGCAGGCTAGGAGATTCACCCCTCCACTTT
TRBD1,TRBV3-1/TRBV3-2,-,TRBJ2-6,CASNNGQGVSGANVLTF,TGTGCCAGCAACAATGGACAGGGGGTGTCTGGGGCCAACGTCCTGACTTTC
-,TRBV19,-,TRBJ1-1,CASSMYQNTEAFF,TGTGCCAGTAGTATGTATCAGAACACTGAAGCTTTCTTT
-,TRBV10-3,-,TRBJ1-5,CAISENPGNQPQHF,TGTGCCATCAGTGAGAACCCAGGGAATCAGCCCCAGCATTTT
TRBD1,TRBV5-1,-,TRBJ2-1,CASSFLPGQENEQFF,TGCGCCAGCAGCTTTTTACCGGGACAGGAGAATGAGCAGTTCTTC
-,TRBV2,-,TRBJ1-1,CASSEAVGAGTEAFF,TGTGCCAGCAGTGAAGCAGTGGGGGCCGGCACTGAAGCTTTCTTT
TRBD1,TRBV27,-,TRBJ2-1,CASSLGTERYNEQFF,TGTGCCAGCAGTCTAGGGACAGAGAGATACAATGAGCAGTTCTTC
-,TRBV6-5,-,TRBJ1-5,CATADSLSNQPQHF,TGTGCCACCGCCGACAGCTTGTCCAATCAGCCCCAGCATTTT
-,TRBV19,-,TRBJ1-4,CASRPAMGGLEKLFF,TGTGCCAGTAGACCGGCGATGGGAGGCCTTGAAAAACTGTTTTTT
-,TRBV7-9,-,TRBJ1-2,CASSPSSSYGYTF,TGTGCCAGCAGCCCCTCCTCCAGTTATGGCTACACCTTC
-,TRBV7-6,-,TRBJ1-1,CASSQSTGVNTEAFF,TGTGCCAGCAGCCAATCGACAGGAGTGAACACTGAAGCTTTCTTT
-,TRBV5-5,-,TRBJ2-7,CASSLDRLYEQYF,TGTGCCAGCAGCTTGGACAGACTCTACGAGCAGTACTTC
TRBD2,TRBV25-1,-,TRBJ2-4,CASSGSGGLAGDKNIQYF,TGTGCCAGCAGTGGCTCTGGGGGACTAGCGGGGGATAAAAACATTCAGTACTTC
-,TRBV19,-,TRBJ1-4,CASTSGRLREKLFF,TGTGCCAGCACCTCTGGACGCCTCCGTGAAAAACTGTTTTTT
TRBD1,TRBV7-9,-,TRBJ1-4,CASSLLLTGVEEKLFF,TGTGCCAGCAGCTTACTCCTGACAGGGGTGGAAGAAAAACTGTTTTTT
-,TRBV6-5,-,TRBJ1-1,CASSRIAGTEAFF,TGTGCCAGCAGTAGAATAGCGGGAACTGAAGCTTTCTTT
-,TRBV5-6,-,TRBJ1-2,CASSFRSSNYGYTF,TGTGCCAGCAGCTTTCGGTCGTCTAACTATGGCTACACCTTC
TRBD1,TRBV5-1,-,TRBJ1-6,CASSQQGASNSPLHF,TGCGCCAGCAGCCAACAGGGGGCGAGTAATTCACCCCTCCACTTT
TRBD1,TRBV12-5,-,TRBJ1-2,CASGLAGQGDGYTF,TGTGCTAGTGGTTTAGCGGGACAGGGAGATGGCTACACCTTC
-,TRBV2,few,TRBJ1-1,CASGTGTRTEAFF,TGTGCCAGTGGTACCGGGACAAGGACTGAAGCTTTCTTT
-,TRBV19,-,TRBJ2-6,CASSKGSGANVLTF,TGTGCCAGTAGTAAGGGATCTGGGGCCAACGTCCTGACTTTC
-,TRBV4-1,once,TRBJ1-2,CASSQAYAGEGMGYTF,TGCGCCAGCAGCCAAGCGTATGCAGGGGAGGGGATGGGCTACACCTTC
-,TRBV7-8,-,TRBJ2-7,CASSLAMGAYEQYF,TGTGCCAGCAGCTTAGCGATGGGGGCCTACGAGCAGTACTTC
-,TRBV6-5,-,TRBJ2-5,CASSYDRQETQYF,TGTGCCAGCAGTTACGACAGACAAGAGACCCAGTACTTC
TRBD1,TRBV25-1,-,TRBJ2-7,CASSEWGTGSSEQYF,TGTGCCAGCAGTGAATGGGGGACAGGTTCGAGCGAGCAGTACTTC
TRBD1,TRBV5-4,-,TRBJ1-1,CASSSTGAEAFF,TGTGCCAGCAGCTCTACAGGGGCTGAAGCTTTCTTT
TRBD1,TRBV6-1,-,TRBJ1-5,CASSEGGDSLVGNQPQHF,TGTGCCAGCAGTGAAGGGGGGGACAGTTTGGTTGGCAATCAGCCCCAGCATTTT
TRBD1,TRBV12-5,-,TRBJ1-3,CASGPDRGPGNTIYF,TGTGCTAGTGGTCCTGACAGGGGGCCTGGAAACACCATATATTTT
-,TRBV21-1,-,TRBJ1-5,CASSGPRGFHRQGSQPQHF,TGTGCCAGCAGCGGCCCTCGGGGATTCCACAGACAGGGTAGTCAGCCCCAGCATTTT
-,TRBV5-1,-,TRBJ2-7,CASSFQGDSYEQYF,TGCGCCAGCAGCTTTCAGGGAGACTCCTACGAGCAGTACTTC
-,TRBV21-1,-,TRBJ2-5,CASSPRLAGGQETQYF,TGTGCCAGCAGCCCCCGACTAGCGGGGGGCCAAGAGACCCAGTACTTC
-,TRBV18,-,TRBJ1-6,CASSPSLNLVNSPLHF,TGTGCCAGCTCACCCAGCCTAAACCTTGTTAATTCACCCCTCCACTTT
-,TRBV2,once,TRBJ2-1,CASSTTSGQNEQFF,TGTGCCAGCAGTACGACATCCGGACAGAATGAGCAGTTCTTC
-,TRBV2,-,TRBJ1-5,CASSESKGWSNQPQHF,TGTGCCAGCAGTGAAAGTAAGGGTTGGAGCAATCAGCCCCAGCATTTT
-,TRBV12-3/TRBV12-4,-,TRBJ1-1,CASTRITEAFF,TGTGCCAGCACCCGGATCACTGAAGCTTTCTTT
-,TRBV24-1,-,TRBJ2-3,CATSEGGGIDTQYF,TGTGCCACCAGTGAGGGGGGGGGCATAGATACGCAGTATTTT
-,TRBV18,-,TRBJ2-7,CASSPGDTYEQYF,TGTGCCAGCTCACCAGGGGACACCTACGAGCAGTACTTC
-,TRBV30,-,TRBJ1-6,CAWSYQIENSPLHF,TGTGCCTGGAGTTACCAGATCGAGAATTCACCCCTCCACTTT
TRBD1,TRBV27,few,TRBJ1-5,CASRTGGNQPQHF,TGTGCCAGCAGGACAGGGGGCAATCAGCCCCAGCATTTT
-,TRBV18,-,TRBJ2-7,CASSPDSVSSYEQYF,TGTGCCAGCTCACCGGACAGCGTGAGCTCCTACGAGCAGTACTTC
-,TRBV12-3/TRBV12-4,-,TRBJ1-3,CASRYSSGNTIYF,TGTGCCAGCAGGTACTCCAGTGGAAACACCATATATTTT
-,TRBV9,-,TRBJ1-3,CASSPGTFSGNTIYF,TGTGCCAGCAGCCCCGGGACATTCTCTGGAAACACCATATATTTT
TRBD2,TRBV7-9,-,TRBJ2-1,CASSFLGLDDYEQFF,TGTGCCAGCAGCTTTCTGGGACTAGATGACTATGAGCAGTTCTTC
-,TRBV5-5,-,TRBJ2-2,CASASFPGELFF,TGTGCCAGTGCGAGCTTTCCAGGGGAGCTGTTTTTT
-,TRBV6-5,-,TRBJ2-1,CASSYSTPNEQFF,TGTGCCAGCAGTTACTCGACCCCCAATGAGCAGTTCTTC
TRBD1,TRBV19,once,TRBJ1-2,CASSIVTPKPGQFYGYTF,TGTGCCAGTAGTATAGTTACTCCTAAACCGGGACAGTTCTATGGCTACACCTTC
TRBD1,TRBV2,-,TRBJ1-6,CASTNRQGSPLHF,TGTGCCAGCACCAACAGACAGGGATCACCCCTCCACTTT
TRBD2,TRBV6-6,once,TRBJ2-7,CATETSGETQYF,TGTGCCACAGAAACTAGCGGGGAGACGCAGTACTTC
TRBD1,TRBV7-7,-,TRBJ2-5,CASSLNPGQGIGETQYF,TGTGCCAGCAGCCTGAACCCGGGACAGGGGATCGGTGAGACCCAGTACTTC
TRBD1,TRBV16,-,TRBJ1-2,CASSLTTGGYGYTF,TGTGCCAGCAGCCTCACGACAGGGGGCTATGGCTACACCTTC
TRBD2,TRBV7-3,-,TRBJ2-7,CASSNSGGADEQYF,TGTGCCAGCAGCAACAGCGGGGGGGCGGACGAGCAGTACTTC
-,TRBV2,-,TRBJ1-5,CASSPGDQPQHF,TGTGCCAGCAGTCCCGGGGATCAGCCCCAGCATTTT
-,TRBV3-1/TRBV3-2,once,TRBJ1-5,CASSAPNQPQHF,TGTGCCAGCAGTGCCCCGAATCAGCCCCAGCATTTT
TRBD1,TRBV12-3/TRBV12-4,-,TRBJ2-1,CASSEQGNNEQFF,TGTGCCAGCAGTGAACAGGGGAACAATGAGCAGTTCTTC